The clone carrying this T cell receptor (beta chain) has only a few counts. The sample comes from a study of T cells of healthy individuals. Each CDR3 protein gets one entry after TCRdb re-called the 5' RACE reads with MiXCR. This repertoire shows some 69,000 distinct CDR3 sequences, about 17% found once; its top ten account for around 4.5%. This sequence was found in a human donor in good health.

The CDR3: CASSQGSTGLLVKLFF. DNA for the CDR3: TGCGCCAGCAGCCAAGGAAGTACAGGGTTATTGGTAAAACTGTTTTTT. The V gene is TRBV4-1, the J gene TRBJ1-4; a possible D gene is TRBD1 (6 bases). V lost 1 base and J lost 10, with 19 bases in between. This CDR3 has 16 amino acids. The germline CDR1 and CDR2 sequences are MGHRA and YSYEKL.